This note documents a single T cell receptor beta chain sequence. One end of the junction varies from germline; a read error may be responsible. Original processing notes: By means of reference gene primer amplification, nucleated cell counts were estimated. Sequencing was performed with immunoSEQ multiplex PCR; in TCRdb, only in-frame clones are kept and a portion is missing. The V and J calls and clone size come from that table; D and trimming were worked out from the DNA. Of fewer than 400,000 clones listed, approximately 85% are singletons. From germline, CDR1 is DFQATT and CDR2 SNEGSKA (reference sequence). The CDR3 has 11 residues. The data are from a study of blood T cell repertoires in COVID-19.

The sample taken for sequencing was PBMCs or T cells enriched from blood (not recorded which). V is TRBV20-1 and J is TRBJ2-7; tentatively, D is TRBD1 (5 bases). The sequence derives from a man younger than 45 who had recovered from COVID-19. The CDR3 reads CSARDQTEPRF. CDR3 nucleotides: TGCAGTGCTAGAGATCAGACAGAGCCGAGGTTC.